A selection of T cell receptor beta chains follows, all from one sample in a study of T cell repertoires in cytomegalovirus infection. For these TCRs, the target antigens are not known. TCRdb used MiXCR to reprocess the reads, holding one entry per CDR3 protein. This sample yields some 700,000 distinct CDR3 sequences, of which about 30% are seen a single time; 15% to 20% belongs to the top ten. Sequencing used cultured PBMCs, obtained from culture after CMV antigen stimulation. The receptors were sampled from a human donor in good health (CMV status not recorded). Some clones in this sample may be carry-over from other donors' samples. The CDR3 runs from the conserved cysteine through the conserved F or W. Each record gives: clone size, D gene, V gene, J gene, CDR3 protein, CDR3 DNA. The D gene is left open where the match is weak. The size field is filled for only some rows; it gives once, few, many or a size class.

few,TRBD2,TRBV20-1,TRBJ2-3,CSARDRFAGVLDTQYF,TGCAGTGCTAGAGATCGGTTTGCGGGGGTTTTGGATACGCAGTATTTT
NA,TRBD2,TRBV2,TRBJ2-2,CASIRAGSVTGELFF,TGTGCCAGTATCCGAGCGGGGTCGGTCACCGGGGAGCTGTTTTTT
NA,TRBD1,TRBV19,TRBJ1-1,CASSKGAYTEAFF,TGTGCCAGTAGTAAGGGGGCGTACACTGAAGCTTTCTTT
NA,TRBD1,TRBV5-4,TRBJ1-1,CASTRTGGIAEAFF,TGTGCCAGCACCAGGACAGGGGGTATCGCTGAAGCTTTCTTT
many,TRBD1,TRBV7-2,TRBJ1-2,CASSLGDVTPTGLGSGYTF,TGTGCCAGCAGCTTAGGGGACGTCACTCCGACAGGGTTGGGTAGTGGCTACACCTTC
many,NA,TRBV7-2,TRBJ2-7,CASSPRGRSEQYF,TGTGCCAGCAGCCCACGGGGGAGATCGGAGCAGTACTTC
NA,NA,TRBV19,TRBJ2-1,CASSMAGEQFF,TGTGCCAGTAGTATGGCGGGTGAGCAGTTCTTC
few,TRBD1,TRBV12-5,TRBJ2-7,CASGLASSPDRRFYEQYF,TGTGCTAGTGGTTTGGCTTCCTCCCCGGACAGGAGATTCTACGAGCAGTACTTC
NA,TRBD1,TRBV10-2,TRBJ1-1,CASSESPYRGWVNTEAFF,TGCGCCAGCAGTGAGTCGCCCTACAGGGGTTGGGTGAACACTGAAGCTTTCTTT
NA,NA,TRBV19,TRBJ2-5,CASKGRGFQETQYF,TGTGCCAGTAAAGGGAGAGGATTCCAAGAGACCCAGTACTTC
NA,TRBD2,TRBV20-1,TRBJ2-7,CSAEAGDEQYF,TGCAGTGCTGAAGCGGGGGACGAGCAGTACTTC
NA,NA,TRBV2,TRBJ2-5,CASSENVLVAETQYF,TGTGCCAGCAGTGAGAATGTGCTAGTGGCGGAGACCCAGTACTTC
NA,NA,TRBV19,TRBJ2-5,CASSIPGIQETQYF,TGTGCCAGTAGTATACCAGGGATTCAAGAGACCCAGTACTTC
few,NA,TRBV7-6,TRBJ2-2,CASSHSTGELFF,TGTGCCAGCAGCCATTCCACCGGGGAGCTGTTTTTT
once,TRBD1,TRBV7-6,TRBJ2-7,CASSLPRGTGDPYEQYF,TGTGCCAGCAGCTTACCCAGGGGGACAGGGGATCCCTACGAGCAGTACTTC
few,NA,TRBV7-8,TRBJ1-4,CASSLLPSPSEKLFF,TGTGCCAGCAGCTTACTGCCTTCCCCTTCCGAAAAACTGTTTTTT
many,NA,TRBV7-2,TRBJ2-1,CASSLVLLWEQFF,TGTGCCAGCAGCTTAGTTCTCTTGTGGGAGCAGTTCTTC
NA,TRBD2,TRBV12-3/TRBV12-4,TRBJ2-7,CASSRRLAGDHEQYF,TGTGCCAGCAGCCGCCGGCTAGCGGGGGACCACGAGCAGTACTTC
NA,TRBD1,TRBV20-1,TRBJ2-5,CSAAGGFEETQYF,TGCAGTGCTGCAGGGGGCTTCGAGGAGACCCAGTACTTC
once,TRBD2,TRBV7-3,TRBJ2-1,CASRGQTSGDNEQFF,TGTGCCAGCAGGGGACAGACTAGCGGGGACAATGAGCAGTTCTTC
few,NA,TRBV3-1,TRBJ1-5,CASSQAAGNNQPQHF,TGTGCCAGCAGCCAAGCTGCAGGTAATAATCAGCCCCAGCATTTT
NA,NA,TRBV7-9,TRBJ1-4,CASSPYQTPKGRKLFF,TGTGCCAGCAGCCCATATCAGACTCCGAAGGGGAGGAAACTGTTTTTT